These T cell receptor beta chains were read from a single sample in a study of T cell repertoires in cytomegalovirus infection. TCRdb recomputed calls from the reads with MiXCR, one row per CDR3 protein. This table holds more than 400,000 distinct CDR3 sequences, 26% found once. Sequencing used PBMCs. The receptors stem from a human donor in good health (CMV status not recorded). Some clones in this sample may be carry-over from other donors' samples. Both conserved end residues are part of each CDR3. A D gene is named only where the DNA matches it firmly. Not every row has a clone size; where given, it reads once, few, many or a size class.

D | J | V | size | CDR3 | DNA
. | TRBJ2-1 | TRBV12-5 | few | CASGLGRVDEQFF | TGTGCTAGTGGTTTGGGTAGGGTGGATGAGCAGTTCTTC
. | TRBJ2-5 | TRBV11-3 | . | CASSHRQETQYF | TGTGCCAGCAGCCACCGCCAAGAGACCCAGTACTTC
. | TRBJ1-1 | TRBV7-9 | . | CASTLLYREVEAFF | TGTGCCAGCACCTTACTATACCGGGAGGTGGAAGCTTTCTTT
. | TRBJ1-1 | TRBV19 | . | CASSWQPNTEAFF | TGTGCCAGTAGTTGGCAGCCGAACACTGAAGCTTTCTTT
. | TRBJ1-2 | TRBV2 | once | CASSEHMGDGIYGYTF | TGTGCCAGCAGTGAACACATGGGGGATGGTATCTATGGCTACACCTTC
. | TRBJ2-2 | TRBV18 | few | CASSPLRGTLDGELFF | TGTGCCAGCTCACCACTCAGAGGAACCCTAGACGGGGAGCTGTTTTTT
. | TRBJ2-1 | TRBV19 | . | CASNEGAYNEQFF | TGTGCCAGTAATGAGGGGGCCTACAATGAGCAGTTCTTC
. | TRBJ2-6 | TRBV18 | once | CASSPRDAFSGANVLTF | TGTGCCAGCTCACCCCGGGACGCCTTCTCTGGGGCCAACGTCCTGACTTTC
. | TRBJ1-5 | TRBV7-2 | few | CASSLVVIGRPQHF | TGTGCCAGCAGCTTAGTAGTGATAGGAAGGCCCCAGCATTTT
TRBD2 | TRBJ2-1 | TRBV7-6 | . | CASSARTSGVYNEQFF | TGTGCCAGCAGCGCCAGGACTAGCGGGGTATACAATGAGCAGTTCTTC
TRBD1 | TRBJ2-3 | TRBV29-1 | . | CSVKGAYTQYF | TGCAGCGTCAAGGGGGCTTATACGCAGTATTTT
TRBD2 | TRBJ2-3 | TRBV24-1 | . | CATSEVREGTDTQYF | TGTGCCACCAGCGAAGTGCGGGAGGGCACAGATACGCAGTATTTT
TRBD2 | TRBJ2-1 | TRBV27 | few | CASSPGSGRGYNEQFF | TGTGCCAGCAGCCCCGGGAGCGGGAGAGGTTACAATGAGCAGTTCTTC
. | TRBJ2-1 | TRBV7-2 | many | CASTPGGGNYNEQFF | TGTGCCAGCACCCCAGGGGGGGGAAACTACAATGAGCAGTTCTTC
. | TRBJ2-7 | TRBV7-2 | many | CASSFPLRDLGQYF | TGTGCCAGCAGCTTTCCACTCCGAGACTTGGGGCAGTACTTC
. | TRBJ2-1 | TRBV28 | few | CASSPTGRASYNEQFF | TGTGCCAGCAGCCCTACCGGACGGGCCTCCTACAATGAGCAGTTCTTC
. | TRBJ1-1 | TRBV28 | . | CANSPDTEAFF | TGTGCCAACAGTCCCGACACAGAAGCTTTCTTT
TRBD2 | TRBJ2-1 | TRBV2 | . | CASSEFRQRERDEQFF | TGTGCCAGCAGTGAATTTAGACAGCGGGAGAGGGATGAGCAGTTCTTC
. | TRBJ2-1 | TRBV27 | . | CASSLMGRVLSKHKQFF | TGTGCCAGCAGTTTAATGGGCCGGGTGCTCTCCAAGCACAAGCAGTTCTTC
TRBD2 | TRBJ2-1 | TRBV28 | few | CASSSRRGAGVRPGSYNEQFF | TGTGCCAGCAGTTCCCGGAGGGGAGCGGGAGTTCGGCCGGGCTCCTACAATGAGCAGTTCTTC
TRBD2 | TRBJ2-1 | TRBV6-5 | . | CASSYRGRGIEQFF | TGTGCCAGCAGTTACCGCGGGAGGGGGATTGAGCAGTTCTTC
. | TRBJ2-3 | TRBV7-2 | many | CASSLAGDADTQYF | TGTGCCAGCAGCTTAGCGGGGGATGCAGATACGCAGTATTTT
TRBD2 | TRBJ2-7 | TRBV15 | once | CATSRDRSGGDEQYF | TGTGCCACCAGCAGAGATCGGTCGGGAGGGGACGAGCAGTACTTC
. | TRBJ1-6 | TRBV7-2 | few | CASSRNESPLHF | TGTGCCAGCAGCCGAAACGAGTCACCCCTCCACTTT
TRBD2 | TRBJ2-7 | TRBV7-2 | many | CASSLREEGAEQYF | TGTGCCAGCAGCCTCCGGGAGGAAGGGGCTGAGCAGTACTTC
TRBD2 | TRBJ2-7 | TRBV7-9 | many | CASSLAGVREGPNEQYF | TGTGCCAGCAGCTTAGCGGGGGTGCGGGAGGGCCCCAACGAGCAGTACTTC
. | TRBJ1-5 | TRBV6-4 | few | CASSVSAPRPNQPQHF | TGTGCCAGCAGTGTGTCCGCTCCCCGACCCAATCAGCCCCAGCATTTT
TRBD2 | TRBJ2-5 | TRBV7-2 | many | CASSLAGLAGGRETQYF | TGTGCCAGCAGCTTAGCCGGACTAGCGGGAGGTCGAGAGACCCAGTACTTC
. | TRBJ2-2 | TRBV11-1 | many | CASSANTGELFF | TGTGCCAGCAGCGCGAACACCGGGGAGCTGTTTTTT
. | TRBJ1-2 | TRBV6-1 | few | CASSEKGHYGYTF | TGTGCCAGCAGTGAAAAGGGACACTATGGCTACACCTTC
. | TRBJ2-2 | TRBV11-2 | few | CASSSPRRGYDTGELFF | TGTGCCAGCAGCTCCCCCCGAAGGGGATATGACACCGGGGAGCTGTTTTTT
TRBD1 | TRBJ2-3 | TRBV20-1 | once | CSAATYWTGQGDTQYF | TGCAGTGCGGCGACGTACTGGACAGGGCAGGGCGATACGCAGTATTTT
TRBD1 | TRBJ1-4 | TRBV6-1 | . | CASGAGGANEKLFF | TGTGCCAGCGGAGCAGGGGGGGCTAATGAAAAACTGTTTTTT
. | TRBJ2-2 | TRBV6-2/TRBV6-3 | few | CASSYRLANTGELFF | TGTGCCAGCAGTTACCGGCTAGCGAACACCGGGGAGCTGTTTTTT
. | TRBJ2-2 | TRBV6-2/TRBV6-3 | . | CASIQRRVAGTGELFF | TGTGCCAGCATCCAAAGGCGGGTGGCTGGCACCGGGGAGCTGTTTTTT
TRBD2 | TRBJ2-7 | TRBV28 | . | CASSPWGGDSSYEQYF | TGTGCCAGCAGTCCCTGGGGAGGGGATAGCTCCTACGAGCAGTACTTC
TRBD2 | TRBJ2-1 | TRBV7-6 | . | CASSVRGGSGRNEQFF | TGTGCCAGCAGCGTTAGGGGAGGGAGCGGGAGAAATGAGCAGTTCTTC
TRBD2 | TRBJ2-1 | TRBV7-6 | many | CASSSRLAGGYNEQFF | TGTGCCAGCAGCTCGAGACTAGCGGGAGGTTACAATGAGCAGTTCTTC
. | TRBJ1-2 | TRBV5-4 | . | CASAGTINYGYTF | TGTGCCAGCGCCGGGACAATTAACTATGGCTACACCTTC
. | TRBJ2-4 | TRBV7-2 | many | CASSLTSNIQYF | TGTGCCAGCAGCTTAACTAGCAACATTCAGTACTTC
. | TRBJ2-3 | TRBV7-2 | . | CASSQSSRSTDTQYF | TGTGCCAGCAGCCAGTCTAGCCGTAGCACAGATACGCAGTATTTT
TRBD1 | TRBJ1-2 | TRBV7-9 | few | CASSQQGANYGYTF | TGTGCCAGCAGCCAACAGGGGGCTAACTATGGCTACACCTTC
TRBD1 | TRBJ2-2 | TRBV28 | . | CASRSGQGAVGELFF | TGTGCCAGCAGATCCGGACAGGGGGCGGTCGGGGAGCTGTTTTTT
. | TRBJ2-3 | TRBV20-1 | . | CSGGPDTQYF | TGCAGTGGAGGGCCAGATACGCAGTATTTT
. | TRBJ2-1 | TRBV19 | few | CASSMAVAPSNEQFF | TGTGCCAGTAGTATGGCGGTAGCGCCTTCCAATGAGCAGTTCTTC
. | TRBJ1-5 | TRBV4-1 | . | CASGSRGKLPQHF | TGCGCCAGCGGATCAAGGGGAAAGCTGCCCCAGCATTTT
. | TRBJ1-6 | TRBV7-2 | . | CASSLSPGSRSYNSPLHF | TGTGCCAGCAGCCTCTCCCCAGGGTCTCGCTCCTATAATTCACCCCTCCACTTT
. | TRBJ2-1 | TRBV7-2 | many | CASSYDSVRYEQFF | TGTGCCAGCAGCTATGATAGCGTTCGGTATGAGCAGTTCTTC
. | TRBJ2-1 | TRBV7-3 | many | CASSEGPYNEQFF | TGTGCCAGCAGTGAGGGACCCTACAATGAGCAGTTCTTC
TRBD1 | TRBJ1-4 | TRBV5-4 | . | CASSEHRGLANEKLFF | TGTGCCAGCAGCGAACACAGGGGGCTGGCTAATGAAAAACTGTTTTTT
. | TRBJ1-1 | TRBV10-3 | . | CAISERDNTEAFF | TGTGCCATCAGCGAGAGAGATAACACTGAAGCTTTCTTT
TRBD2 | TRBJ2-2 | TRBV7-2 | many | CASSLEASGSVGGELFF | TGTGCCAGCAGCTTAGAAGCTAGCGGGTCCGTAGGCGGGGAGCTGTTTTTT
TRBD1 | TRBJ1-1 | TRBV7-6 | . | CASSLETGDPEAFF | TGTGCCAGCAGCTTAGAGACAGGGGATCCTGAAGCTTTCTTT
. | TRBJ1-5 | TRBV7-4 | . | CASSLRHQRNQPQHF | TGTGCCAGCAGCTTAAGACACCAGCGCAATCAGCCCCAGCATTTT